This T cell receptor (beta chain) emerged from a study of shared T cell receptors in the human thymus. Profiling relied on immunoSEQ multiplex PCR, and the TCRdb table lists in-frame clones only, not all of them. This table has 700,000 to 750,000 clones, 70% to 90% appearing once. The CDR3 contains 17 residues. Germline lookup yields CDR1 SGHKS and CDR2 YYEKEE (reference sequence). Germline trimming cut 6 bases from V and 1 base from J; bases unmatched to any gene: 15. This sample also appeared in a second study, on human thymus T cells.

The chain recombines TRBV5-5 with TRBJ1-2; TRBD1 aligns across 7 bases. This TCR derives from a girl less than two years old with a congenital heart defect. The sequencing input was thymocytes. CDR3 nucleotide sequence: TGTGCCAGCACCGTTGTACGAGGGACAGAAGATAACTATGGCTACACCTTC. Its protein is CASTVVRGTEDNYGYTF.